One T cell receptor beta chain is described in this entry. What it binds is not known. This specimen comes from a study of T cell repertoires in cytomegalovirus infection. At the level of the study: Newly reported HLA-C-restricted and thoroughly characterized HLA-B-restricted CMV epitopes were employed. CMV infection plus the matching HLA type was flagged by public TCR beta signatures. The study, taken as a whole, reports: Carriers of CMV plus the relevant HLA were identified by cumulative public TCR beta family frequency. What dominated the ex vivo response were HLA-C-restricted CMV-specific TCR beta clonotypes.

Germline CDR1 reads LGHNA; CDR2 reads YNFKEQ. The CDR3 spans 15 residues. V was clipped by 1 base and J by 4 bases, with 13 bases between them. One entry per CDR3 protein results from TCRdb running MiXCR on the reads. The sample carries approximately 1,000,000 distinct CDR3 sequences, around 32% recorded once. The rearrangement links TRBV4-2 to TRBJ1-1, with D tentatively TRBD1 (6 bases). The sample consisted of cultured CD8+ T cells from PBMCs, taken from culture after CMV antigen stimulation. The TCR sequence derives from a human donor in good health (CMV status not recorded). Some clones in this sample may be carry-over from other donors' samples. DNA for the CDR3: TGTGCCAGCAGCCAAGGTCGGGGGGCAGTCACTGAAGCTTTCTTT. It codes for CASSQGRGAVTEAFF.